Following are 30 T cell receptor beta chains from one sample sequenced in a study of glioma-infiltrating T cells. The iRepertoire nested amplicon-rescue multiplex PCR amplified TCR alpha and beta CDR3s from RNA. MiXCR, run by TCRdb on the multiplex PCR reads, gives a single entry per CDR3 protein. The sample lists fewer than 250,000 distinct CDR3 sequences, about 31% seen once, with 20% to 25% in the top ten. The sequenced sample was glioma tissue, nonneoplastic brain tissue, or PBMCs (not recorded which). These TCRs come from a human donor with low-grade glioma or glioblastoma, undergoing nonglioma brain surgery, or in good health (not recorded which).

This clonotype has just a few counts. The chain has TRBV11-2 and TRBJ2-4, with 7 nucleotides matching TRBD1. Germline V gene sequence: CDR1 SGHAT, CDR2 FQNNGV. V gave up 1 base and J gave up 6 bases; unmatched junction bases: 0. The CDR3 has 13 residues. The DNA for the CDR3 is TGTGCCAGCAGCTTAGGACAGGGAAACATTCAGTACTTC. It translates to CASSLGQGNIQYF.

This clonotype was counted many times. This chain links TRBV20-1 with TRBJ2-7; 7 bases map to TRBD2. Losses at the gene ends were 6 bases for V and 3 bases for J; bases not matched to a gene: 11. The CDR3 totals 14 residues. Per the germline V gene, CDR1 is DFQATT and CDR2 is SNEGSKA (reference sequence). The CDR3 bases are TGCAGTGCGCTAGGTCCGGGACTAAACTACGAGCAGTACTTC. This encodes CSALGPGLNYEQYF.

As concerns this clonotype: This sequence may be a read error, since a much larger clone differs from it by one base. This chain joins TRBV4-1 and TRBJ2-5; D call uncertain. The CDR3 runs to 17 residues. Germline V gene sequence: CDR1 MGHRA, CDR2 YSYEKL. The V end lost 4 bases, the J end lost 1 base, and 19 bases lay between the germline ends. The CDR3 DNA sequence: TGCGCCAGCAGCCTCTACCCTCCCGGAAAGAGCCAAGAGACCCAGTACTTC. Translation: CASSLYPPGKSQETQYF.

This clonotype was seen ten or more times. The CDR3 DNA is TGTGCCAGCAGCTCACCACAGGGGGGAACAGATACGCAGTATTTT. Protein: CASSSPQGGTDTQYF. V gene TRBV7-3 combines with J gene TRBJ2-3, with 8 bases that match TRBD1. J was trimmed by 3 bases and V by 4 bases; bases with no gene match: 6. This CDR3 comprises 15 residues. Germline CDR1 reads SGHTA; CDR2 reads FQGTGA.

This clonotype was seen many times. The chain carries TRBV6-1 and TRBJ1-4; D is unresolved. Trimming left V 5 bases short and J 0 bases short, with 4 bases between. This CDR3 contains 13 residues. Germline CDR1 is MNHNS and CDR2 is SASEGT. As DNA, the CDR3 is TGTGCCAGCAGTCGGTCAACTAATGAAAAACTGTTTTTT. Its protein product is CASSRSTNEKLFF.

This clonotype was seen ten or more times. The chain joins TRBV19 to TRBJ1-2; tentative D call: TRBD1 (6 bases). V was pared by 5 bases and J by 4 bases, with 11 bases between. The CDR3 contains 13 residues. Germline CDR1 is LNHDA and CDR2 is SQIVND (reference sequence). CDR3 bases: TGTGCCAGTAGTTTGGACAGCTTCTATGGCTACACCTTC. Translation: CASSLDSFYGYTF.

The genes are TRBV4-3 and TRBJ2-5, with 11 bases identical to TRBD1. Germline V lookup: CDR1 LGHNA, CDR2 YSLEER. This CDR3 region has 17 residues. The V gene end was trimmed by 4 bases and the J gene end by 2 bases; junction bases not matched to a gene: 9. CDR3 residues: CASSRGQGAAVQETQYF. As DNA, the CDR3 is TGCGCCAGCAGCCGTGGACAGGGGGCGGCGGTACAAGAGACCCAGTACTTC.

This clonotype was counted ten times or more. DNA of the CDR3: TGTGCCAGCAGCGTGTTGCGTTCCACAGATACGCAGTATTTT. Translated, it gives CASSVLRSTDTQYF. This chain links TRBV11-1 with TRBJ2-3; no clear D. Trimming took off 5 bases at V and 2 bases at J, with 11 bases between the two ends. The CDR3 has 14 residues. Germline CDR1 and CDR2: SGHAT and FQDESV (reference sequence). Filled out from reference TRBV11-1 and TRBJ2-3, the complete variable domain reads EAEVAQSPRYKITEKSQAVAFWCDPISGHATLYWYRQILGQGPELLVQFQDESVVDDSQLPKDRFSAERLKGVDSTLKIQPAELGDSAMYLCASSVLRSTDTQYFGPGTRLTVL.

This clonotype has at least ten counts. The chain has TRBV28 and TRBJ2-7, with TRBD1 matching over 11 bases. The CDR3 length is 16 residues. The V gene end was trimmed by 3 bases and the J gene end by 6 bases; junction bases not matched to a gene: 10. CDR1 and CDR2 (germline): MDHEN, SYDVKM. This CDR3 is CASSLGDRGRLSEQYF. The CDR3 DNA reads TGTGCCAGCAGTTTGGGGGACAGGGGGAGGCTAAGCGAGCAGTACTTC.

This clonotype was found many times. The rearrangement uses TRBV7-6 and TRBJ2-3; D unclear. Looked up from germline, CDR1 is SGHVS and CDR2 is FNYEAQ. V was pared by 2 bases and J by 1 base, with 7 bases between. This CDR3 comprises 14 residues. CDR3 DNA sequence: TGTGCCAGCAGCTTATTCCGGGGCACAGATACGCAGTATTTT. Translation: CASSLFRGTDTQYF.

V gene TRBV7-2 combines with J gene TRBJ2-5; 9 positions agree with TRBD2. Germline V CDR1 and CDR2: SGHTA, FQGNSA. The length of the CDR3 is 15 residues. The V segment lost 8 bases and the J segment 7 bases; nucleotides outside the gene matches: 14. In nucleotides, the CDR3 is TGTGCCAGCCGCGGGGGGGCGGGTCTTAGAGGGACCCAGTACTTC. Protein product: CASRGGAGLRGTQYF.

This clonotype turned up a few times. The chain carries TRBV12-3 or TRBV12-4 and TRBJ2-3, with 7 bases fitting TRBD2. With V trimmed by 3 bases and J by 3 bases, 6 bases remained unmatched. The CDR3 contains 15 residues. The CDR3 bases are TGTGCCAGCAGTTTTGCGGGAGTAAGTACAGATACGCAGTATTTT. Translating gives CASSFAGVSTDTQYF.

The rearrangement links TRBV27 to TRBJ2-1; perhaps TRBD1 as D (5 bases). This CDR3 is built from 14 residues. Trimming cost V 6 bases and J 8 bases, with 17 bases left between them. Germline V CDR1 and CDR2: MNHEY, SMNVEV (reference sequence). CDR3 DNA: TGTGCCAGCAGAGATGTTGGGGCCGGGTATGAGCAGTTCTTC. This encodes CASRDVGAGYEQFF.

This clonotype was picked up many times. This chain joins TRBV15 and TRBJ2-1; a possible D gene is TRBD2 (5 bases). CDR1 and CDR2 from the germline V gene are LNHNV and YYDKDF (reference sequence). The CDR3 spans 21 residues. Trimming pared 5 bases from V and 4 bases from J, leaving 33 bases between. This CDR3 is CATSHQAVEIRSYYGYNEQFF. CDR3 nucleotides: TGTGCCACCAGCCACCAAGCGGTAGAGATCAGATCTTACTACGGGTACAATGAGCAGTTCTTC. Full variable domain (remainder filled in from reference TRBV15 and TRBJ2-1): DAMVIQNPRYQVTQFGKPVTLSCSQTLNHNVMYWYQQKSSQAPKLLFHYYDKDFNNEADTPDNFQSRRPNTSFCFLDIRSPGLGDTAMYLCATSHQAVEIRSYYGYNEQFFGPGTRLTVL.

This clonotype was seen many times. V is TRBV6-2 or TRBV6-3 and J is TRBJ2-7; 8 bases fit TRBD2. J gave up 2 bases and V 7 bases, and 7 bases lay outside the gene matches. CDR1 is MNHEY, CDR2 SVGEGT, per germline. The CDR3 extends over 14 amino acids. The CDR3 nucleotides are TGTGCCAGCATTACTACTAGCGGCACCTACGAGCAGTACTTC. Protein: CASITTSGTYEQYF.

The chain joins TRBV5-4 to TRBJ2-5; D is possibly TRBD2 (7 bases). Trimming took 2 bases from V and 5 from J, leaving 19 bases between them. Germline V gene sequence: CDR1 SGHNT, CDR2 YYREEE (reference sequence). This CDR3 has 16 residues. The CDR3 coding sequence is TGTGCCAGCAGCTTAGTGGGGGGGGCAGGGCAGGAGACCCAGTACTTC. Amino acids: CASSLVGGAGQETQYF.

This clonotype was counted only a few times. This rearrangement joins TRBV5-1 to TRBJ1-2; D might be TRBD1 (6 bases). The germline V gene has CDR1 SGHRS and CDR2 YFSETQ. The CDR3 has 15 amino acids. V gave up 2 bases and J gave up 7 bases, with 18 bases separating them. The CDR3 spells CASSLGAGQGPGYTF. CDR3 DNA: TGCGCCAGCAGCTTAGGAGCGGGGCAGGGGCCTGGCTACACCTTC.

This clonotype has at least ten counts. The V gene is TRBV6-1, the J gene TRBJ1-2, with D unclear. In germline, CDR1 is MNHNS, CDR2 SASEGT. V lost 6 bases and J lost 4, with 6 bases in between. The CDR3 has 11 amino acids. The CDR3 bases are TGTGCCAGCAGGTTCAGCTATGGCTACACCTTC. Protein: CASRFSYGYTF.

As to this clonotype: Possible read error: a much larger clone is one base away. The CDR3 sequence: CGVYGDLEAFF. CDR3 bases: TGCGGCGTTTACGGCGATCTTGAAGCTTTCTTT. This rearrangement joins TRBV29-1 to TRBJ1-1, with D unresolved. In germline, CDR1 is SQVTM, CDR2 ANQGSEA. The CDR3 runs to 11 residues. Combining the CDR3 with reference TRBV29-1 and TRBJ1-1 gives the whole variable domain SAVISQKPSRDICQRGTSLTIQCQVDSQVTMMFWYRQQPGQSLTLIATANQGSEATYESGFVIDKFPISRPNLTFSTLTVSNMSPEDSSIYLCGVYGDLEAFFGQGTRLTVV.

This rearrangement joins TRBV12-3 or TRBV12-4 to TRBJ2-1, with 8 nucleotides matching TRBD1. There are 15 residues in the CDR3. With 5 bases clipped from V and 6 bases from J, the junction kept 9 bases outside the gene matches. CDR3 DNA sequence: TGTGCCAGCAGTCCTCTACAGGGGGAGTTCAATGAGCAGTTCTTC. Translation: CASSPLQGEFNEQFF.

This clonotype occurred many times. This chain uses TRBV6-2 or TRBV6-3 with TRBJ1-2, with 9 bases fitting TRBD1. Germline V lookup: CDR1 MNHEY, CDR2 SVGEGT. The CDR3 has 14 residues. Trimming at V came to 6 bases and at J to 3 bases, leaving 5 bases not matched to a gene. The CDR3: CASSRQGEYYGYTF. The CDR3 bases are TGTGCCAGCAGCCGACAGGGGGAATACTATGGCTACACCTTC.

This clonotype occurred many times. The chain couples TRBV27 to TRBJ2-1, with 11 bases lining up with TRBD2. Trimming removed 4 bases from V and 8 bases from J; junction bases left unmatched: 13. This CDR3 comprises 17 residues. Germline assignment: CDR1 MNHEY and CDR2 SMNVEV (reference sequence). CDR3 sequence reads: CASSSSSTSGTAHEQFF. In DNA, the CDR3 is TGTGCCAGCAGTTCCTCGTCGACTAGCGGGACCGCCCATGAGCAGTTCTTC.

Ten or more counts support this clonotype. This chain uses TRBV28 with TRBJ2-7, with D perhaps matching TRBD2 (5 bases). V gave up 8 bases and J gave up 0 bases, with 11 bases separating them. Germline values: CDR1 MDHEN, CDR2 SYDVKM. The CDR3 covers 13 residues. CDR3 amino acids: CASRAVHSYEQYF. The DNA for the CDR3 is TGTGCCAGCCGAGCGGTGCACTCCTACGAGCAGTACTTC.

This clonotype was seen many times. The V and J genes are TRBV7-9 and TRBJ2-1, with 13 nucleotides matching TRBD2. Unmatched junction bases numbered 2, after V lost 2 bases and J lost 10 bases. The CDR3 is 14 amino acids. Germline assignment: CDR1 SEHNR and CDR2 FQNEAQ (reference sequence). The CDR3 DNA is TGTGCCAGCAGCTTAACGGGACTAGCGGGAGAGCAGTTCTTC. Its protein is CASSLTGLAGEQFF.

A few counts support this clonotype. The rearrangement links TRBV3-1 to TRBJ2-7, with no clear D. Germline-derived CDR1 and CDR2 are LGHDT and YNNKEL (reference sequence). The V gene lost 0 bases and the J gene lost 6 bases, with 6 bases spanning the gap. The CDR3 covers 12 residues. This chain's CDR3 is CASSQETAEQYF. Written as DNA, the CDR3 is TGTGCCAGCAGCCAAGAGACCGCCGAGCAGTACTTC.

As regards this clonotype: The missing conserved phenylalanine or tryptophan at the end of this CDR3 makes a read error likely. V usage is TRBV7-2 and J usage is TRBJ1-1; D is possibly TRBD1 (5 bases). The CDR3 runs 14 residues. Between the trimmed V and J ends, which lost 5 bases and 6 bases, there was a span of 16 bases. The germline CDR1 and CDR2 sequences are SGHTA and FQGNSA. The CDR3 protein is CASSVRDGIAEAFL. The CDR3, as DNA: TGTGCCAGCAGCGTACGGGACGGGATCGCTGAAGCTTTCCTT.

This clonotype was seen at least ten times. This rearrangement joins TRBV25-1 to TRBJ2-7; D is ambiguous. CDR3 size: 11 residues. V was shortened by 3 bases and J by 3 bases, with 3 bases between the two germline ends. The germline V gene has CDR1 MGHDK and CDR2 SYGVNS. The CDR3 is CASSDNYEQYF. The CDR3 DNA is TGTGCCAGCAGTGACAACTACGAGCAGTACTTC.

Details on this clonotype: This could be a read error, since a much larger clone is one nucleotide away. The rearrangement links TRBV3-1 to TRBJ2-7; 8 bases align to TRBD2. The CDR3 runs to 15 residues. Germline loops: CDR1 LGHDT, CDR2 YNNKEL (reference sequence). With 6 bases clipped from V and 0 bases from J, the junction kept 7 bases outside the gene matches. For the CDR3, the DNA is TGTGCCAGCAGAGCGGGACTAGTGAGCTCCTACGAGCAGTACTTC. This codes for CASRAGLVSSYEQYF.

V is TRBV10-3 and J is TRBJ2-5; D is perhaps TRBD2 (5 bases). The germline V and J ends were trimmed by 8 bases and 4 bases, with 5 bases remaining between them. Germline lookup yields CDR1 ENHRY and CDR2 SYGVKD. This CDR3 has 10 residues. The CDR3 here is CAIGGETQYF. CDR3 nucleotides: TGTGCCATCGGAGGAGAGACCCAGTACTTC.

The gene calls are TRBV3-1 and TRBJ1-1; the D gene is possibly TRBD1 (6 bases). Trimming left V 0 bases short and J 6 bases short, with 20 bases between. The length of the CDR3 is 17 residues. Germline V gene lookup returns CDR1 LGHDT and CDR2 YNNKEL (reference sequence). The CDR3 is CASSQDGGAGIVAEAFF. As DNA, the CDR3 is TGTGCCAGCAGCCAAGACGGGGGGGCAGGCATCGTCGCTGAAGCTTTCTTT. Looking up the rest from reference TRBV3-1 and TRBJ1-1 gives the full variable domain: DTAVSQTPKYLVTQMGNDKSIKCEQNLGHDTMYWYKQDSKKFLKIMFSYNNKELIINETVPNRFSPKSPDKAHLNLHINSLELGDSAVYFCASSQDGGAGIVAEAFFGQGTRLTVV.